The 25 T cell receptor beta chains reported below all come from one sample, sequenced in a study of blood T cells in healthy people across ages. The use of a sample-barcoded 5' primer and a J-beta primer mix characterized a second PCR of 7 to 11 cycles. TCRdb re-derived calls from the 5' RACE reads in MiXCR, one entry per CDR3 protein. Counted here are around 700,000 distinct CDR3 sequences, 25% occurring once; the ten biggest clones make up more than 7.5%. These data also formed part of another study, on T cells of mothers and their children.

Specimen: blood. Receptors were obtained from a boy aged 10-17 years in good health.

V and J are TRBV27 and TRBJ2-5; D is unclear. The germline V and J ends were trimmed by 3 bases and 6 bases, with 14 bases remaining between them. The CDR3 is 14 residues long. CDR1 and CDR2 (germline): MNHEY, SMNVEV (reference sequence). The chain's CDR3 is CASSLRPYLKTQYF. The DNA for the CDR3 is TGTGCCAGCAGTTTGCGACCCTACCTGAAGACCCAGTACTTC.

The CDR3 sequence is CASSLRLDETQYF. As DNA, the CDR3 is TGTGCCAGCAGCTTACGGCTAGACGAGACCCAGTACTTC. The chain combines TRBV7-2 with TRBJ2-5; D gene unclear. With 2 bases removed from V and 5 bases from J, the gap between germline ends came to 9 bases. Germline lookup yields CDR1 SGHTA and CDR2 FQGNSA. The CDR3 sequence is 13 residues long.

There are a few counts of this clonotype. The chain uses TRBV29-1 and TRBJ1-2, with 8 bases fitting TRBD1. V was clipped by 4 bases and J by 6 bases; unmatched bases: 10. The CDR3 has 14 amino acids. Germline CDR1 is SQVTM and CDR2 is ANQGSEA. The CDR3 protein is CSVASDRVRDGYTF. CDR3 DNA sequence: TGCAGCGTTGCCTCGGACAGGGTGCGTGATGGCTACACCTTC.

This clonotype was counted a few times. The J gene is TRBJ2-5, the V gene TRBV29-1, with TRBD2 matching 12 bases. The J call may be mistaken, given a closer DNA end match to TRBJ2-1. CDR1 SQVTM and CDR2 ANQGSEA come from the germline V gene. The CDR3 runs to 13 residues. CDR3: CSSGTSGSNEQFF. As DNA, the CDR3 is TGCAGCTCCGGGACTAGCGGGTCCAATGAGCAGTTCTTC.

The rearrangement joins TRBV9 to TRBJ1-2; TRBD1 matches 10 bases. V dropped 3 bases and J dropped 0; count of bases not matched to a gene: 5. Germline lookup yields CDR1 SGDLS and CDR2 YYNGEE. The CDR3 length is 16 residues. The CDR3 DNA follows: TGTGCCAGCAGCGGTAGCGGACAGGGGGCTAACTATGGCTACACCTTC. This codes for CASSGSGQGANYGYTF.

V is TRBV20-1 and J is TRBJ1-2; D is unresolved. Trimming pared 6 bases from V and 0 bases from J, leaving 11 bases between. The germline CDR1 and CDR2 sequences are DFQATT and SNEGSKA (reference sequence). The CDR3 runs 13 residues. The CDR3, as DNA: TGCAGTGCCCCTTTGATGACTAACTATGGCTACACCTTC. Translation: CSAPLMTNYGYTF.

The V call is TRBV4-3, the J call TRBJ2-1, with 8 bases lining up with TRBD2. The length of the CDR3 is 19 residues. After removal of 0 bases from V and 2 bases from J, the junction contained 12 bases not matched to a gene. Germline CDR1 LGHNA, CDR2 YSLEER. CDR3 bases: TGCGCCAGCAGCCAAGAGCTCTACTTCGGCGGGGGGCCCTACAATGAGCAGTTCTTC. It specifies CASSQELYFGGGPYNEQFF.

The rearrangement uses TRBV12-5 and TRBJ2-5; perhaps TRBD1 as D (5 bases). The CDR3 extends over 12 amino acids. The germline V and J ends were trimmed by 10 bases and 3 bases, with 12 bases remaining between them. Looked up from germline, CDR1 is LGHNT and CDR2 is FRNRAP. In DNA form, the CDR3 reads TGTGCTACAAGGGGTTCAGAAGAGACCCAGTACTTC. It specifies CATRGSEETQYF.

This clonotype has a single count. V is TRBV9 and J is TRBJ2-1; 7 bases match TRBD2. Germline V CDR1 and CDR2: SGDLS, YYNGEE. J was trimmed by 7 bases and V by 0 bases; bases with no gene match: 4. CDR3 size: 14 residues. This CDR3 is CASSVERGTNEQFF. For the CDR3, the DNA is TGTGCCAGCAGCGTAGAGCGGGGCACTAATGAGCAGTTCTTC.

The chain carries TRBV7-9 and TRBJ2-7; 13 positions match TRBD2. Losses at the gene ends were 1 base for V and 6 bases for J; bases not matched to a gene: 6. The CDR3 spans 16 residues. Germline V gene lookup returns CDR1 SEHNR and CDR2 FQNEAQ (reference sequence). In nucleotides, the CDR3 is TGTGCCAGCAGCTTAGTATTGGGACTAGCGGGACTCGAGCAGTACTTC. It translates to CASSLVLGLAGLEQYF.

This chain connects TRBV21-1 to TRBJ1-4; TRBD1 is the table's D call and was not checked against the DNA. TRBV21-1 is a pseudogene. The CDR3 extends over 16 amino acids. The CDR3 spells CASSKVLGRLNEKLFF. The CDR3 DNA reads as TGTGCCAGCAGCAAAGTGTTAGGGCGCCTTAATGAAAAACTGTTTTTT.

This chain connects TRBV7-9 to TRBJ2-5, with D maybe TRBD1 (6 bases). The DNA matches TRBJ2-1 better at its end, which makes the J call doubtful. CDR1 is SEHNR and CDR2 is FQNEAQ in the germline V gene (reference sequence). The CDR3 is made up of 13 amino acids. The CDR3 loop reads CASSSRQDNEQFF. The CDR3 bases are TGTGCCAGCAGTTCGAGACAGGACAATGAGCAGTTCTTC.

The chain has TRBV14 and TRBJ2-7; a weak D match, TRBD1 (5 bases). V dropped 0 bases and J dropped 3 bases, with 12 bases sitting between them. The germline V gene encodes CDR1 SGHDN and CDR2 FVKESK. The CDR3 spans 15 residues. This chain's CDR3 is CASSQDEQGVYEQYF. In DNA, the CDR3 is TGTGCCAGCAGCCAAGATGAGCAGGGTGTCTACGAGCAGTACTTC.

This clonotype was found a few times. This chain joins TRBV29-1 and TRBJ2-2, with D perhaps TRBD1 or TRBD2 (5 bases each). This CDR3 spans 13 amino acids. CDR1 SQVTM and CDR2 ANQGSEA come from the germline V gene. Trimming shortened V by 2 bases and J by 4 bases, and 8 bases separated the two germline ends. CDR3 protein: CSVEQGPTGELFF. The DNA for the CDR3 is TGCAGCGTTGAACAGGGACCCACCGGGGAGCTGTTTTTT.

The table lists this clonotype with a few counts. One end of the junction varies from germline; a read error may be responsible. As DNA, the CDR3 is TGTGCCAGCAGCCACGACTACTTTGACCTTACACGGAGGTACCAGGAGACCCAGTACTTC. Translated, it gives CASSHDYFDLTRRYQETQYF. The V call is TRBV27, the J call TRBJ2-5; D possibly corresponds to TRBD2 (5 bases). Germline CDR1 reads MNHEY; CDR2 reads SMNVEV (reference sequence). The CDR3 consists of 20 residues.

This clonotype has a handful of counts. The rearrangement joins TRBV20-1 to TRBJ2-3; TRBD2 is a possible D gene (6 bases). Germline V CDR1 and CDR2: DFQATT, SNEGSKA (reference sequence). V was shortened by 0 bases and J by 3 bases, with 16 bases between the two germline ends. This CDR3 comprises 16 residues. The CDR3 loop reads CSARDWEASGTDTQYF. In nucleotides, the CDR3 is TGCAGTGCTAGAGATTGGGAGGCGAGCGGAACAGATACGCAGTATTTT.

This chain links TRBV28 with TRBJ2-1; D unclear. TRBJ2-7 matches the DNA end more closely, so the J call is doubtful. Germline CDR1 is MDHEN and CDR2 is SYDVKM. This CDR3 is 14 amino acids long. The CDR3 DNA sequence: TGTGCCAGCAGTTTATCACGGGTAACCTACGAGCAGTACTTC. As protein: CASSLSRVTYEQYF.

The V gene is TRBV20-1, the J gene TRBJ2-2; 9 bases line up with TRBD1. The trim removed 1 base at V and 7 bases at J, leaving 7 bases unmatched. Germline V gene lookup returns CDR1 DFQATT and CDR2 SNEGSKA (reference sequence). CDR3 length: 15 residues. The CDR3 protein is CSARARQGGNGELFF. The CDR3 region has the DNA TGCAGTGCTAGAGCCCGACAGGGGGGGAACGGGGAGCTGTTTTTT.

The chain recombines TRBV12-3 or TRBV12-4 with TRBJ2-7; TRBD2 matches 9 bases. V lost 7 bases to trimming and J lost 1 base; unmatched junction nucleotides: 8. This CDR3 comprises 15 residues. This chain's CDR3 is CASNIAGGPSYEQYF. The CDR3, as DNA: TGTGCCAGCAACATCGCGGGAGGGCCTTCCTACGAGCAGTACTTC.

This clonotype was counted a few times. The CDR3 sequence: CSARDGQGLAKNIQYF. The CDR3 bases are TGCAGTGCTAGAGACGGACAGGGTCTAGCCAAAAACATTCAGTACTTC. This chain links TRBV20-1 with TRBJ2-4; the match to TRBD1 covers 8 bases. V lost 0 bases to trimming and J lost 0 bases; unmatched junction nucleotides: 4. Germline assignment: CDR1 DFQATT and CDR2 SNEGSKA (reference sequence). The CDR3 extends over 16 amino acids.

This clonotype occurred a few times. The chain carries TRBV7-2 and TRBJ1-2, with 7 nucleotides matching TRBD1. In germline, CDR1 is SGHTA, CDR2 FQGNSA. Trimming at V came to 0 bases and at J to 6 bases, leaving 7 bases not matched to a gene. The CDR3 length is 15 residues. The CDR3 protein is CASSLASGGDHGYTF. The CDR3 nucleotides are TGTGCCAGCAGCTTAGCTTCAGGGGGTGACCATGGCTACACCTTC.

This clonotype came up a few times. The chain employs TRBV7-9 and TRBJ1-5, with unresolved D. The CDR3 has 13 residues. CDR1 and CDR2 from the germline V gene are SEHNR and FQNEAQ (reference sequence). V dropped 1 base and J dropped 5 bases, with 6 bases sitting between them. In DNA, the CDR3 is TGTGCCAGCAGCTTAGGGCGGGATCAGCCCCAGCATTTT. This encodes CASSLGRDQPQHF.

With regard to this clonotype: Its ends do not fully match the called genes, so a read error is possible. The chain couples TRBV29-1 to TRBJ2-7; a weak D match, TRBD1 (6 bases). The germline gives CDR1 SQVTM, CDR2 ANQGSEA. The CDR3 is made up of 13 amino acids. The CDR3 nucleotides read TGCAGCGTTGAGGGCAGGGGCCCCTACGGGCAGTACTTC. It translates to CSVEGRGPYGQYF.

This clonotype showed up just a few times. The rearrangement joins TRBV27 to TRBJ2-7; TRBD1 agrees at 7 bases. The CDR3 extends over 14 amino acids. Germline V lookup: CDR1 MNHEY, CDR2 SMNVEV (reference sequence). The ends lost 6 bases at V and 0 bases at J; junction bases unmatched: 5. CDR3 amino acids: CASRVGTASYEQYF. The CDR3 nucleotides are TGTGCCAGCAGGGTGGGGACAGCCTCCTACGAGCAGTACTTC.

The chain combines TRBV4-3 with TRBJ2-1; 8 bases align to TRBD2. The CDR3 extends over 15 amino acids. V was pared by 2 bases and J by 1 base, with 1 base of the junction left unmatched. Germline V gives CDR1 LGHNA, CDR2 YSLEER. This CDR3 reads CASSQQRGSYNEQFF. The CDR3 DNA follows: TGCGCCAGCAGCCAACAGCGGGGGTCCTACAATGAGCAGTTCTTC.